The 27 T cell receptor beta chains below were found in one sample sequenced in a study of immune evolution from preneoplasia to lung adenocarcinoma. Only in-frame clones appear in the TCRdb table, and some are missing; sequencing was by immunoSEQ multiplex PCR. The table shows about 6,600 clones, with under 85% occurring only once. Sequencing input: FFPE lung adenocarcinoma in situ tissue. All receptors come from a person aged 55-80 years with lung adenocarcinoma.

CDR3 coding DNA: TGTGCCAGCAGCTTCGGTGCCCAGGGCACAGATACGCAGTATTTT. Translation gives CASSFGAQGTDTQYF. The V gene is TRBV7-9, the J gene TRBJ2-3; the D is unclear. The ends were cut back, 3 bases at V and 1 base at J, with 11 bases in the middle. This CDR3 region has 15 residues. Germline V CDR1 and CDR2: SEHNR, FQNEAQ (reference sequence).

V usage is TRBV4-3 and J usage is TRBJ2-1; 8 bases map to TRBD2. This CDR3 region has 16 residues. Germline CDR1 reads LGHNA; CDR2 reads YSLEER. The ends lost 0 bases at V and 4 bases at J; junction bases unmatched: 5. In nucleotides, the CDR3 is TGCGCCAGCAGCCAAGAGATCGGGGGGGGTTACAATGAGCAGTTCTTC. Amino acid sequence: CASSQEIGGGYNEQFF.

This clone has just a few counts. The rearrangement links TRBV7-2 to TRBJ2-1, with 8 nucleotides matching TRBD1. From germline, CDR1 is SGHTA and CDR2 FQGNSA. CDR3 length equals 17 residues. V was pared by 5 bases and J by 7 bases, with 16 bases of the junction left unmatched. The CDR3: CASSPRHRTGSGNEQFF. The CDR3 bases are TGTGCCAGCAGCCCGCGTCACCGGACAGGGTCTGGGAATGAGCAGTTCTTC. The full variable domain, with the rest looked up from reference TRBV7-2 and TRBJ2-1, is GAGVSQSPSNKVTEKGKDVELRCDPISGHTALYWYRQSLGQGLEFLIYFQGNSAPDKSGLPSDRFSAERTGGSVSTLTIQRTQQEDSAVYLCASSPRHRTGSGNEQFFGPGTRLTVL.

The chain combines TRBV28 with TRBJ2-1, with a weak D call TRBD2 (6 bases). V gave up 3 bases and J gave up 9 bases, with 12 bases separating them. Germline CDR1 MDHEN, CDR2 SYDVKM. There are 13 residues in the CDR3. CDR3 DNA sequence: TGTGCCAGCAGTTTGCAAGGGACTTTTGAGCAGTTCTTC. It yields the protein CASSLQGTFEQFF.

The chain recombines TRBV18 with TRBJ2-4; no reliable D call. The CDR3 length is 18 residues. Germline CDR1 is KGHSH and CDR2 is LQKENI. V was cut by 0 bases and J by 3 bases, with 18 bases left in between. CDR3 sequence reads: CASSPPDIGFVGKNIQYF. CDR3 sequence (DNA): TGTGCCAGCTCACCACCGGATATCGGATTCGTGGGCAAAAACATTCAGTACTTC.

This clone appeared a single time. The chain combines TRBV11-3 with TRBJ2-1, with 9 nucleotides matching TRBD2. Germline-derived CDR1 and CDR2 are SGHNT and YENEEA. This CDR3 has 14 amino acids. Germline trimming cut 5 bases from V and 4 bases from J; bases unmatched to any gene: 3. CDR3 nucleotide sequence: TGTGCCAGCAGCATTAGCGGGGGTTACAATGAGCAGTTCTTC. Translated: CASSISGGYNEQFF.

J is TRBJ2-3 and V is TRBV5-4; perhaps TRBD2 as D (7 bases). The CDR3 consists of 15 residues. Per the germline V gene, CDR1 is SGHNT and CDR2 is YYREEE (reference sequence). V dropped 4 bases and J dropped 3 bases, with 15 bases sitting between them. The CDR3 loop reads CASSRWGGGTDTQYF. CDR3 DNA: TGTGCCAGCAGCCGCTGGGGGGGCGGGACAGATACGCAGTATTTT.

The chain employs TRBV29-1 and TRBJ1-1; D ambiguous. Germline CDR1 is SQVTM and CDR2 is ANQGSEA. The CDR3 totals 13 residues. Trimming took off 6 bases at V and 5 bases at J, with 16 bases between the two ends. This chain's CDR3 is CSVVTLAVTEAFF. The CDR3, as DNA: TGCAGCGTGGTGACCCTAGCGGTTACTGAAGCTTTCTTT.

This clone appeared once. The CDR3 region is CASSPYRGRGETQYF. CDR3 coding DNA: TGTGCCAGCAGTCCGTACAGGGGGCGCGGAGAGACCCAGTACTTC. V gene TRBV27 combines with J gene TRBJ2-5, with TRBD1 matching over 9 bases. The CDR3 runs to 15 residues. The V gene's germline CDR1 is MNHEY and CDR2 SMNVEV (reference sequence). V lost 5 bases to trimming and J lost 4 bases; unmatched junction nucleotides: 8.

The V gene is TRBV29-1, the J gene TRBJ1-2; 7 bases agree with TRBD1. The J segment lost 3 bases and the V segment lost 4 bases, leaving 2 bases of the junction unmatched. Looked up from germline, CDR1 is SQVTM and CDR2 is ANQGSEA. The CDR3 loop spans 12 amino acids. CDR3 residues: CSVGQGDYGYTF. The CDR3, as DNA: TGCAGCGTTGGGCAGGGGGACTATGGCTACACCTTC.

V usage is TRBV30 and J usage is TRBJ1-1, with a possible D match to TRBD1 (5 bases). Germline CDR1 is GTSNPN and CDR2 is SVGIG (reference sequence). V was clipped by 4 bases and J by 4 bases, with 22 bases between them. CDR3 length: 16 amino acids. The CDR3 DNA is TGTGCCTGGAACCAGAGGCAGGGATTTATGGGCACTGAAGCTTTCTTT. Its translation: CAWNQRQGFMGTEAFF.

J is TRBJ1-1 and V is TRBV4-1, with a possible D match to TRBD1 (6 bases). The V end was cut by 2 bases, the J end by 6 bases, with 16 bases between. The CDR3 spans 15 residues. CDR1 is MGHRA, CDR2 YSYEKL, per germline. The CDR3 loop is CASSQPSPGGPEAFF. CDR3 sequence (DNA): TGCGCCAGCAGCCAACCATCTCCTGGGGGGCCTGAAGCTTTCTTT.

This clone was detected only a few times. V gene TRBV5-1 combines with J gene TRBJ2-1; D is undetermined. The V gene's germline CDR1 is SGHRS and CDR2 YFSETQ. Trimming left V 0 bases short and J 9 bases short, with 7 bases between. CDR3 size: 12 residues. The CDR3 sequence: CASSLGLIEQFF. The CDR3 DNA reads TGCGCCAGCAGCTTGGGCCTGATTGAGCAGTTCTTC.

The chain recombines TRBV2 with TRBJ2-5; possibly TRBD1 or TRBD2 for D (5 bases each). Looked up from germline, CDR1 is SNHLY and CDR2 is FYNNEI. This CDR3 spans 16 amino acids. V dropped 2 bases and J dropped 5 bases, with 18 bases sitting between them. DNA for the CDR3: TGTGCCAGCAGTGAAAGGCGGGCAGGGTCGGGTGAGACCCAGTACTTC. Residues: CASSERRAGSGETQYF.

The V call is TRBV5-6, the J call TRBJ1-6; unclear D gene. The germline V gene encodes CDR1 SGHDT and CDR2 YYEEEE. The CDR3 contains 13 residues. Trimming left V 4 bases short and J 14 bases short, with 16 bases between. The CDR3 loop is CASSAPGRPALHF. CDR3 sequence (DNA): TGTGCCAGCAGCGCCCCGGGGAGGCCAGCCCTCCACTTT.

This sequence joins TRBV7-3 and TRBJ2-7, with 7 bases that match TRBD1. Per the germline V gene, CDR1 is SGHTA and CDR2 is FQGTGA. V was pared by 1 base and J by 3 bases, with 6 bases of the junction left unmatched. This CDR3 is 15 amino acids long. The CDR3 region is CASSLNGDSYYEQYF. CDR3 coding DNA: TGTGCCAGCAGCTTAAACGGGGACAGTTACTACGAGCAGTACTTC.

The V and J genes are TRBV6-5 and TRBJ1-5, with TRBD1 matching over 8 bases. Germline values: CDR1 MNHEY, CDR2 SVGAGI. The V and J ends lost 5 bases and 6 bases, in that order; junction bases with no gene match: 6. The CDR3 runs to 14 residues. CDR3 bases: TGTGCCAGCAGTCCCGACAGGGGAAGTCAGCCCCAGCATTTT. Residues: CASSPDRGSQPQHF.

The rearrangement joins TRBV2 to TRBJ2-5; the D is unclear. Germline assignment: CDR1 SNHLY and CDR2 FYNNEI. The CDR3 extends over 13 amino acids. Between the trimmed V and J ends, which lost 8 bases and 1 base, there was a span of 11 bases. The CDR3 region is CASHFGFQETQYF. For the CDR3, the DNA is TGTGCCAGCCACTTCGGGTTCCAAGAGACCCAGTACTTC.

The chain joins TRBV4-2 to TRBJ2-7; tentative D call: TRBD1 (6 bases). Germline lookup yields CDR1 LGHNA and CDR2 YNFKEQ. Trimming took 5 bases from V and 3 from J, leaving 17 bases between them. This CDR3 spans 15 amino acids. The DNA for the CDR3 is TGTGCCAGCAGCTCTCGCGCGGACAGAAACTACGAGCAGTACTTC. Translating it yields CASSSRADRNYEQYF.

The chain has TRBV6-6 and TRBJ1-5; D is undetermined. This CDR3 has 13 amino acids. CDR1 and CDR2 from the germline V gene are MNHNY and SVGAGI (reference sequence). The V gene lost 8 bases and the J gene lost 0 bases, with 8 bases spanning the gap. The CDR3 nucleotides are TGTGCCAGCGGTGGGATTAGCAATCAGCCCCAGCATTTT. Protein sequence: CASGGISNQPQHF.

The chain is built from TRBV5-8 and TRBJ1-2; 9 nucleotides match TRBD1. The CDR3 is made up of 17 amino acids. Germline V gene lookup returns CDR1 SGHTS and CDR2 YDEGEE. V was pared by 4 bases and J by 6 bases, with 16 bases of the junction left unmatched. The CDR3 nucleotides read TGTGCCAGCAGCCCTACGGCTGGACAGGGGACATCTCATGGCTACACCTTC. Residues: CASSPTAGQGTSHGYTF.

This clone showed up just a few times. The chain links TRBV5-4 to TRBJ2-2; the match to TRBD2 covers 12 bases. The junction had 6 bases not matched to a gene; V was cut back by 4 bases and J by 5 bases. The CDR3 loop spans 16 amino acids. CDR1 and CDR2 from the germline V gene are SGHNT and YYREEE (reference sequence). The CDR3 loop is CASSRGLAGLTGELFF. CDR3 DNA: TGTGCCAGCAGCAGAGGACTAGCGGGATTAACCGGGGAGCTGTTTTTT.

The chain combines TRBV29-1 with TRBJ2-7, with no clear D. Germline V gene data show CDR1 as SQVTM and CDR2 as ANQGSEA. Trimming removed 0 bases at V and 3 bases at J, with 9 bases between. The CDR3 has 13 residues. CDR3 in amino acids: CSVEDSGSYEQYF. The CDR3 region has the DNA TGCAGCGTTGAAGATTCCGGAAGCTACGAGCAGTACTTC.

The V call is TRBV11-2, the J call TRBJ2-1; TRBD2 agrees at 10 bases. Per the germline V gene, CDR1 is SGHAT and CDR2 is FQNNGV. This CDR3 has 16 amino acids. Losses at the gene ends were 5 bases for V and 6 bases for J; bases not matched to a gene: 10. The DNA for the CDR3 is TGTGCCAGCAGCCCAGCCCTAGCGGGGGCCTCCAATGAGCAGTTCTTC. Amino acids: CASSPALAGASNEQFF.

The chain combines TRBV4-3 with TRBJ1-5; D gene uncertain. The germline V gene encodes CDR1 LGHNA and CDR2 YSLEER. V lost 1 base and J lost 2, with 12 bases in between. CDR3 length: 16 residues. The CDR3 bases are TGCGCCAGCAGCCAAGGTGGTCCTGGGCGCAATCAGCCCCAGCATTTT. This sequence encodes CASSQGGPGRNQPQHF.

This clone was seen only once. This sequence joins TRBV9 and TRBJ2-5; 10 positions agree with TRBD2. V shed 3 bases and J 5 bases; nucleotides not matched to a gene: 7. The V gene's germline CDR1 is SGDLS and CDR2 YYNGEE. This CDR3 spans 15 amino acids. The CDR3 reads CASSASGGLGETQYF. The DNA of the CDR3 is TGTGCCAGCAGCGCTAGCGGGGGCTTAGGGGAGACCCAGTACTTC.

CDR3 nucleotide sequence: TGTGCCAGCAGTGAACAGGGGGGAATCTACGAGCAGTACTTC. This encodes CASSEQGGIYEQYF. The rearrangement links TRBV2 to TRBJ2-7; a weak D match, TRBD1 (7 bases). From germline, CDR1 is SNHLY and CDR2 FYNNEI. CDR3 length: 14 amino acids. V was shortened by 2 bases and J by 3 bases, with 11 bases between the two germline ends.